Sequencing of this TCR beta chain was carried out in a study of cytomegalovirus exposure and HLA in healthy donors. The primer mix had 60 Vbeta and 13 Jbeta primers. TCRdb's copy holds only in-frame clones and misses some; the assay was immunoSEQ multiplex PCR. This sample contains 220,000 or so clones. V shed 1 base and J shed 2 bases, with 8 bases lying between them. CDR1 is MNHNS, CDR2 SASEGT, per germline. The CDR3 has 14 amino acids. Specimen: PBMCs. The J gene is TRBJ1-1, the V gene TRBV6-1; possibly TRBD1 for D (5 bases). The source is a girl aged 2 to 9 in good health and CMV-seropositive. The CDR3 region has the DNA TGTGCCAGCAGTGAAGGGGGGGGAAACACTGAAGCTTTCTTT. Its translation is CASSEGGGNTEAFF.